The sequence of this T cell receptor (beta chain) was determined in a study of CDR3 diversity in severe acne. TCRdb re-analysed the PCR reads in MiXCR, keeping a single row per CDR3 protein. The sample includes about 85,000 distinct CDR3 sequences, roughly half of them seen just once. Germline CDR1 and CDR2: DFQATT and SNEGSKA (reference sequence). The CDR3 is 20 amino acids in total, end residues counted. Regarding this clonotype: It is unclear where the CDR3 begins or ends on the DNA, so no DNA is shown, and the CDR3 is as TCRdb lists it.

The chain has TRBV20-1 and TRBJ1-5; the table's D gene call, TRBD1, was not cross checked with the DNA. The sequenced sample was blood. The clonotype comes from a male donor in good health, serving as a control. CDR3 in amino acids: CSARSGQGGKLFFGSGTQHF.